These 17 T cell receptor beta chains share one sample of origin, sequenced in a study of prognosis after radiotherapy for stage I lung cancer. Multiplex PCR in two rounds served to amplify TCR beta CDR3 from genomic DNA. Round one of PCR was performed, and it used primers specific to each TRBV and TRBJ gene. Each CDR3 protein is one row after TCRdb ran MiXCR on the multiplex PCR reads. This repertoire shows tens of thousands of distinct CDR3 sequences, more than 20% found once; its top ten account for roughly 7.5%. This specimen consisted of PBMCs, obtained before or after stereotactic body radiation therapy (not recorded which). These TCRs come from a donor of 50 years or more with non-small cell lung cancer.

The V and J genes are TRBV7-9 and TRBJ2-3; 8 nucleotides line up with TRBD1. This CDR3 has 16 amino acids. V was clipped by 4 bases and J by 4 bases; unmatched bases: 10. CDR1 and CDR2 from the germline V gene are SEHNR and FQNEAQ (reference sequence). CDR3 loop: CASSSGTGRLSDTQYF. CDR3 DNA sequence: TGTGCCAGCAGCTCCGGGACAGGTCGGCTTTCAGATACGCAGTATTTT.

This clonotype was seen many times. V is TRBV20-1 and J is TRBJ2-1; maybe TRBD2 (5 bases). The V and J ends lost 8 bases and 3 bases respectively, with 11 bases between them. CDR1 and CDR2 (germline): DFQATT, SNEGSKA (reference sequence). CDR3 size: 12 residues. The CDR3 here is CSTGSLYNEQFF. The CDR3 nucleotides read TGCAGTACGGGGTCGCTCTACAATGAGCAGTTCTTC.

To note about this clonotype: The likely explanation is a read error, given a far larger clone one base away. The V call is TRBV6-1, the J call TRBJ1-2, with D perhaps TRBD1 (6 bases). The length of the CDR3 is 17 residues. The V gene's germline CDR1 is MNHNS and CDR2 SASEGT. CDR3 bases: TGTGCCATCAGTGACGAGGTGAGGACAGCCCACACGGATTGCTACACCTTC. It yields the protein CAISDEVRTAHTDCYTF.

This clonotype came up a few times. A much larger clonotype is one base distant, so this may be a read error. The V call is TRBV28, the J call TRBJ1-1, with D maybe TRBD1 (6 bases). The CDR3 totals 16 residues. V gave up 2 bases and J gave up 4 bases, with 17 bases separating them. CDR1 and CDR2 from the germline V gene are MDHEN and SYDVKM. The DNA for the CDR3 is TGTGCCAGCAGTTTACCCAAGACAGGATTGAGCACTGAAGCTTTCTTT. It specifies CASSLPKTGLSTEAFF.

This clonotype has at least ten counts. The chain links TRBV5-1 to TRBJ1-2, with D unclear. The CDR3 runs 14 residues. The germline CDR1 and CDR2 sequences are SGHRS and YFSETQ. Between the trimmed V and J ends, which lost 1 base and 2 bases, there was a span of 9 bases. CDR3 in DNA: TGCGCCAGCAGCTTGTCCCCGGGGAACTATGGCTACACCTTC. Translated: CASSLSPGNYGYTF.

On this clonotype itself: This likely traces to a read error, being one base from a far larger clone. The chain links TRBV6-1 to TRBJ2-7; TRBD1 matches at 8 bases. Looked up from germline, CDR1 is MNHNS and CDR2 is SASEGT. This CDR3 spans 15 amino acids. The V gene end was trimmed by 5 bases and the J gene end by 3 bases; junction bases not matched to a gene: 9. Here the CDR3 reads CASSSIWDRLYEQYF. CDR3 DNA sequence: TGTGCCAGCAGTTCGATTTGGGACAGGCTCTACGAGCAGTACTTC.

This clonotype was observed many times. The chain recombines TRBV10-3 with TRBJ2-2; a possible D gene is TRBD2 (6 bases). CDR3 size: 18 residues. Trimming shortened V by 0 bases and J by 0 bases, and 14 bases separated the two germline ends. Per the germline V gene, CDR1 is ENHRY and CDR2 is SYGVKD. CDR3 amino acids: CAISESAGRSTNTGELFF. CDR3 DNA: TGTGCCATCAGTGAGTCAGCAGGGAGGAGTACGAACACCGGGGAGCTGTTTTTT.

The genes are TRBV28 and TRBJ2-1; 7 nucleotides agree with TRBD1. The V and J ends lost 6 bases and 14 bases, in that order; junction bases with no gene match: 22. CDR3 length: 16 residues. Germline V lookup: CDR1 MDHEN, CDR2 SYDVKM. The CDR3 reads CASSPRTGESYNEEFF. The DNA of the CDR3 is TGTGCCAGCAGCCCGCGAACAGGGGAGTCCTACAACGAGGAGTTCTTC.

This clonotype has a count of ten or more. This sequence joins TRBV4-1 and TRBJ2-2; weak D call: TRBD1 (6 bases). CDR1 and CDR2 (germline): MGHRA, YSYEKL. The V and J ends lost 1 base and 0 bases respectively, with 6 bases between them. The CDR3 consists of 15 residues. The CDR3, as DNA: TGCGCCAGCAGCCAAGGGACAGCGAACACCGGGGAGCTGTTTTTT. Translated: CASSQGTANTGELFF.

This clonotype was seen at least ten times. V gene TRBV7-2 combines with J gene TRBJ2-7; D ambiguous. The CDR3 consists of 15 residues. Trimming pared 1 base from V and 3 bases from J, leaving 13 bases between. Germline assignment: CDR1 SGHTA and CDR2 FQGNSA. In DNA, the CDR3 is TGTGCCAGCAGCTTAGTATCTAGTTCGGTCTACGAGCAGTACTTC. This encodes CASSLVSSSVYEQYF.

The chain couples TRBV9 to TRBJ1-2; maybe TRBD1 (6 bases). Trimming pared 4 bases from V and 12 bases from J, leaving 19 bases between. This CDR3 is 13 amino acids long. The V gene's germline CDR1 is SGDLS and CDR2 YYNGEE. The CDR3 protein is CASSTRTVEGHTF. CDR3 sequence (DNA): TGTGCCAGCAGCACCCGGACAGTGGAAGGCCACACCTTC.

As concerns this clonotype: A read error may produce the germline difference seen at one junction end. Here the CDR3 DNA reads TGTGCCAGTAGTCTGGCGGATTCTGGGGACAACGTCATGACTTTC. It encodes CASSLADSGDNVMTF. The rearrangement links TRBV19 to TRBJ2-6; maybe TRBD1 (6 bases). This CDR3 has 15 amino acids. The germline gives CDR1 LNHDA, CDR2 SQIVND (reference sequence).

This clonotype was observed at least ten times. The chain carries TRBV7-9 and TRBJ1-1; D not resolved. Germline V gene data show CDR1 as SEHNR and CDR2 as FQNEAQ (reference sequence). The V end was cut by 9 bases, the J end by 0 bases, with 11 bases between. The CDR3 sequence is 13 residues long. This CDR3 reads CASGLDMNTEAFF. CDR3 nucleotides: TGTGCCAGTGGGTTAGACATGAACACTGAAGCTTTCTTT.

The gene calls are TRBV6-2 or TRBV6-3 and TRBJ1-2; unclear D gene. CDR3 length equals 13 residues. CDR1 is MNHEY and CDR2 is SVGEGT in the germline V gene. The V and J ends lost 4 bases and 7 bases respectively, with 13 bases between them. The CDR3: CASSSRGSGGYTF. Here the CDR3 DNA reads TGTGCCAGCAGTTCACGTGGGTCCGGTGGCTACACCTTC.

This clonotype was counted at least ten times. A clone one base away is much larger, so this may be a read error. The chain couples TRBV28 to TRBJ2-7; TRBD1 might be the D (5 bases). This CDR3 contains 13 residues. From germline, CDR1 is MDHEN and CDR2 SYDVKM. In DNA, the CDR3 is TGTGCCAGCAGCGAGACAGAAAAACACGAGCGGTACTTC. Protein product: CASSETEKHERYF. The variable domain in full, completed from reference TRBV28 and TRBJ2-7, reads DVKVTQSSRYLVKRTGEKVFLECVQDMDHENMFWYRQDPGLGLRLIYFSYDVKMKEKGDIPEGYSVSREKKERFSLILESASTNQTSMYLCASSETEKHERYFGPGTRLTVT.

In its sample, this clonotype was seen many times. The chain is built from TRBV12-3 or TRBV12-4 and TRBJ2-3; D unclear. V was shortened by 0 bases and J by 6 bases, with 16 bases between the two germline ends. The CDR3 is 16 residues long. The CDR3 DNA is TGTGCCAGCAGTTTAGCGGTGAGGAGTTCCCACGATACGCAGTATTTT. Translating it yields CASSLAVRSSHDTQYF.

This clonotype appeared many times. The rearrangement joins TRBV7-2 to TRBJ1-3, with 12 bases matching TRBD1. Trimming at V came to 6 bases and at J to 0 bases, leaving 6 bases not matched to a gene. The CDR3 spans 17 residues. CDR1 and CDR2 (germline): SGHTA, FQGNSA. CDR3 residues: CASSTGTGGTSGNTIYF. CDR3 bases: TGTGCCAGCAGTACCGGGACAGGGGGCACCTCTGGAAACACCATATATTTT.